This TCR beta chain was retrieved from a study of OX40 agonist ivuxolimab in advanced cancers. Study-wide context: The costimulatory receptor OX40 (CD134) was targeted by ivuxolimab, a fully human IgG2 agonistic monoclonal antibody. Intravenous ivuxolimab was administered to patients every 2 weeks at six dose levels: 0.01, 0.1, 0.3, 1.5, 3 and 10 mg/kg. Of the roughly 52 dose-escalation patients, hepatocellular carcinoma was present in around 20, melanoma in roughly 15, renal cell carcinoma in 9 and head and neck cancer in 9. In the dose-escalation cohort, nearly 85% of patients were male, and the mean age was around 65 years with a range of roughly 20 to 80. Patients were allowed to have had prior anti-PD-1, anti-PD-L1 or anti-CTLA-4 therapy, and 40% to 45% of the dose-escalation patients had previously received checkpoint inhibitors. Three dose-escalation patients achieved partial responses, one with hepatocellular carcinoma and two with cutaneous melanoma. The purpose of peripheral TCRbeta sequencing was to test whether ivuxolimab changed TCR sequence diversity and led to clonal T-cell expansion. The monotherapy dose-escalation portion (N ≈ 52 patients) of the phase I ivuxolimab trial is reported in the paper.

A note on this clone: What this receptor recognizes is not known. Base qualities were left out, and no much larger clone turns up one base away.

The CDR3 spans 13 residues, from the cysteine through the phenylalanine. The only DNA kept is the CDR3, 39 bases in frame from the first base. Per the germline V gene (reference sequence), LNHDA is the CDR1 and SQIVND is the CDR2. The V and J ends are trimmed by 9 bases and 2 bases, leaving 13 bases between them. General findings and caveats noted by the study authors: Partial responders in the 0.1-3.0 mg/kg groups had among the lowest normalized peripheral clonal expansion, especially among CD8+ T cells. After ivuxolimab, expanded clones were on average more numerous among CD8+ T cells than among CD4+ T cells. At doses of 0.1 to 3.0 mg/kg, clonal expansion of both CD4+ and CD8+ T cells in blood was seen between baseline and week 6. Which antigens the clonally expanded peripheral T cells were specific for was not determined. Low levels of normalized T-cell clonal expansion were also seen in some patients who did not respond.

Patients with autoimmune disease history or receiving systemic immunosuppression were excluded from the trial. Peripheral blood for TCR sequencing was collected from all dose cohorts at baseline, on cycle 4 day 1, and on cycle 7 day 1. Samples were obtained from an open-label, multicenter, first-in-human phase I dose-escalation trial of ivuxolimab. Adults with locally advanced or metastatic head and neck squamous cell, hepatocellular, melanoma or renal cell carcinoma were enrolled in the trial. CD4+ and CD8+ T cells were sorted separately from peripheral blood before TCR sequencing. Genomic DNA was isolated from the sorted cells so that the TCRbeta CDR3 region could be sequenced. TCRbeta CDR3 regions were sequenced using the immunoSEQ Assay. Held by TCRdb, this immuneACCESS table contains in-frame sequences only and omits some clones. Under half of the omission traces to an unresolved V gene where checked; the cause of the rest is unknown. The sample profile shows 75,000 to 95,000 clones; more than 70% of them were found once. The ten top clones hold roughly 10% of the sample.

The V and J segments used are TRBV19 and TRBJ1-2; the D gene identity is not certain. This sequence was found in an adult with an advanced solid tumor such as melanoma, head and neck, liver or kidney cancer. The material was CD4+ or CD8+ T cells sorted from blood, obtained in a trial of the OX40 agonist ivuxolimab. The DNA sequence is as follows: TGTGCCAGCAGGCGAGGGCGGAACTATGGCTACACCTTC. It encodes CASRRGRNYGYTF. The variable domain in full, with residues beyond the CDR3 obtained from the reference TRBV19 and TRBJ1-2 genes, is DGGITQSPKYLFRKEGQNVTLSCEQNLNHDAMYWYRQDPGQGLRLIYYSQIVNDFQKGDIAEGYSVSREKKESFPLTVTSAQKNPTAFYLCASRRGRNYGYTFGSGTRLTVV.